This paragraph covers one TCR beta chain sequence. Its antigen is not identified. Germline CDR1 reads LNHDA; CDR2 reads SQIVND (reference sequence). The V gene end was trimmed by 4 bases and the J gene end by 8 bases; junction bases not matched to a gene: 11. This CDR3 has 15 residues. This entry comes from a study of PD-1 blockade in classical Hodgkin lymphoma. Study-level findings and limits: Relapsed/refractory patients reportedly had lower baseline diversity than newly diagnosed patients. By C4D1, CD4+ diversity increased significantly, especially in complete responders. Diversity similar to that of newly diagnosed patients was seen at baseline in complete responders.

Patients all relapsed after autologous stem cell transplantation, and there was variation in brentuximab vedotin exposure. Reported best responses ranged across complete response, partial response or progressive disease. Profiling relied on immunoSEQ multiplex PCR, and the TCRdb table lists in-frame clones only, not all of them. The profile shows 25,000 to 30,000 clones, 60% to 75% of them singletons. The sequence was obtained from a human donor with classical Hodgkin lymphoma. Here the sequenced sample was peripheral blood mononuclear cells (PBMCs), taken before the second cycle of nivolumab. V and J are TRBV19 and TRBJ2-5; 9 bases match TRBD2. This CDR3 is CASSSGGATRGTQYF. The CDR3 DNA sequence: TGTGCCAGTAGTAGCGGGGGGGCCACACGGGGTACCCAGTACTTC. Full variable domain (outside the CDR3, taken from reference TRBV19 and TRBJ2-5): DGGITQSPKYLFRKEGQNVTLSCEQNLNHDAMYWYRQDPGQGLRLIYYSQIVNDFQKGDIAEGYSVSREKKESFPLTVTSAQKNPTAFYLCASSSGGATRGTQYFGPGTRLLVL.